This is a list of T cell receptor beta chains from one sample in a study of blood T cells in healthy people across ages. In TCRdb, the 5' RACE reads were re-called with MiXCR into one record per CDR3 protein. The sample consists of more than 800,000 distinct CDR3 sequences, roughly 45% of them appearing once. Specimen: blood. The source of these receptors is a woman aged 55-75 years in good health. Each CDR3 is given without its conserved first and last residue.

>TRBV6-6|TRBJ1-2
ASSYSVDNYGYT
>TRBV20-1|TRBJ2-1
SALGAGLAGIEQF
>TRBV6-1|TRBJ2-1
ASTELAGGYNEQF
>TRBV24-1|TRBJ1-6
ATSAGVGNSPLH
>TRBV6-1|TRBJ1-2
ASSPPLGTYGYT
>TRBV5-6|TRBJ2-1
ASSPLRVAGVGNEQF
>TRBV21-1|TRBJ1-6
ARRREGNSPLH
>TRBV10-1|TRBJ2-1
ASGTGYNEQF
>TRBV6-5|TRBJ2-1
ASSWGTRTLSSYNEQF
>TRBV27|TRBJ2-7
ASSLWSSGSYEQY
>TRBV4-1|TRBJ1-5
ASSQDSSISNQPQH
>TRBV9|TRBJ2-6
ASSVLSGSGANVLT
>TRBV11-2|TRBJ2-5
ASSLPGTSGIRETQY
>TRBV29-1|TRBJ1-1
SVTPGGAAF
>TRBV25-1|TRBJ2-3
ASSAWGITDTQY
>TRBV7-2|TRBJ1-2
ASSGDRGGEYGYT
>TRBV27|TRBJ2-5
ASSREVDVRLRQY
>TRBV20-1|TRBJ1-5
SAKGHYLPQH
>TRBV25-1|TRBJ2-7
ASSAGLAGVNEQY
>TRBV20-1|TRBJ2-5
SARGYSRGETQY
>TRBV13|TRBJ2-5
ASSSTSGQETQY
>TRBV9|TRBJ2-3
ASSGRDSRLDTQY
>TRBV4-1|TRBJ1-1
ASSQGPKGGGYPEAF
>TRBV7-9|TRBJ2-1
ASSSGTSGRNEQF
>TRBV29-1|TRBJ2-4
SASLTGGRGAKNIQY
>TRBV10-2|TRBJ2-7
ASREGGGTYEQY
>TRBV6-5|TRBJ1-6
ASSYSMRGISSPLH
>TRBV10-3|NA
AISEPGASGGSEQY
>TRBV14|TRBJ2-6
ASSQDILATKPGANVLT
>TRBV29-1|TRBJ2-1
SVGGQGYNEQF
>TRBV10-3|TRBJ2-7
AIRGRDLRSYEQY
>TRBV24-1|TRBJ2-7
ATSDSSGRNVYEQY
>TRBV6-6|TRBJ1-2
AGSPNYGYT
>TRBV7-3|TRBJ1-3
ASSLTGSGNTIY
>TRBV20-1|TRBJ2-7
SASGQGFEEQY
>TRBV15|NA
ATSREWGPYEQY
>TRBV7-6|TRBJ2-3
ASRFFRQGRTDTQY
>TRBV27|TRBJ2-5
ASSMQGRETQY
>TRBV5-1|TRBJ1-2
ASSLGTGLVTGYT
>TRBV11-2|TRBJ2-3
ASSPGEREITDTQY
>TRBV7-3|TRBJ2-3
ASSSGLAGPGGDTQY
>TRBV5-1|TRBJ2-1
ASSRDPHNEQF
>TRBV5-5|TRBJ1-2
ASSCATGNYGYT
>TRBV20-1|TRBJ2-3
SARADRGLAGFTLIDTQY
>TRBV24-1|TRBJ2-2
ATSRTSGLTGELF
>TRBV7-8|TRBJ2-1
ASSLVVDSSYNEQF
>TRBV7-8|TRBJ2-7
ASSLEGPGSSYEQY
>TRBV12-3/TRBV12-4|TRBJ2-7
ASSLLGIGYEQY
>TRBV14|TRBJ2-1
ASSPGSLYNEQF
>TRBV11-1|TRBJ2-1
ASSPPLLAAPYNEQF
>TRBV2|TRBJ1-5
ASSEALPQSNQPQH
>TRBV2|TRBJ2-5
ASSGLAGGETQY
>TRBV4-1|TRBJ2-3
ASSQEEAASGTDTQY
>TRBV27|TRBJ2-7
ASSPLLAGVVLAQY
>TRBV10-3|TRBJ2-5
AISGLAGGPNNEQY
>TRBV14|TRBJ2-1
ASSPTGTGVSYNEQF
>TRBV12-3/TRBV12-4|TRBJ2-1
ASFWSGRNHEQF
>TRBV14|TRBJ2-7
ASSGRFSYEQY